A single T cell receptor (beta chain) is shown here with its context. Its antigen is still unknown. No clone much larger than this one lies a single base away; base qualities are absent. There are 13 amino acids in the CDR3, from cysteine to phenylalanine inclusive. Just CDR3 DNA is preserved here, 39 bases in frame from base 1. Trimming at the junction amounts to 3 bases on V and 8 bases on J, and the germline ends lie 11 bases apart. CDR1 and CDR2 (SGHTS, YDEGEE) derive from the germline V gene. These data come from a study of shared T cell receptors in the human thymus (dated by TCRdb to about 2021). The study in broad terms: The study investigated the way shared, self-reactive T-cell receptor alpha chains are produced in the human thymus.

Libraries were constructed by the immunoSEQ multiplex PCR assay. TCRdb's version of the immuneACCESS table is confined to in-frame rearrangements and falls short of the full clone set. An unresolved V gene accounts for under half of the shortfall where checked; the remainder is of unknown origin. The sample table shows 630,000 or so clones, and 70% to 90% are seen once. The biggest ten clones account for 0.0094% of the sample. These data also formed part of another study, on human thymus T cells. Reported in the second study: Immunologically healthy infants undergoing open corrective cardiac surgery for congenital heart defects in Finland were used as donors. Thymus tissue was collected as surgical resects that were removed during corrective cardiac surgery. Usage of V and J gene segments appeared to be biased in both the thymic and the peripheral blood repertoires. The related research reported highly overlapping thymic TCR repertoires among unrelated individuals. The study described the TCR alpha and beta repertoires in about eight infant thymus samples and a few matching peripheral blood samples. Donor ages ranging from about 7 to 250 days were recorded, and roughly six male and two female infants were included in the cohort. After being mechanically released from the tissue, thymocytes were kept at -70 degrees C in pellets of about 8.5-32 million cells. A QIAsymphony instrument was used to extract genomic DNA from the frozen cell pellets. The immunoSEQ multiplex PCR assay was used to amplify the TCRB and TCRAD loci from a standardized quantity of quality-controlled genomic DNA. The V(D)J region was spanned by amplicons of a length sufficient to cover the CDR3 and to identify V and J genes. Amplicon sequencing was performed on an Illumina platform through the commercial immunoSEQ service. Primer bias and sequencing errors were corrected as previously described, and TCRAD and TCRB were defined on the basis of the IMGT database. Repertoires were analysed with immunoSEQ Analyzer 3.0 and VDJTools, covering basic statistics, V/J segment usage, diversity estimates, rarefaction and pairwise overlap. To estimate diversity, the Chao1, ChaoE, Efron-Thisted, Shannon and inverse Simpson indices were applied, and diversity was also estimated on datasets down-sampled to the smallest sample. Repertoire overlap was determined by strict matching of CDR3 nucleotide sequence, V gene and J gene, and Jaccard-based multidimensional scaling clustering was applied. On average, thymus samples gave roughly 800,000 unique TCRB clonotypes, whereas blood samples gave roughly 84,000.

This TCR was recovered from a boy younger than two with a congenital heart defect. Donor details come from another sample of the same person, matched by shared clones. The chain is made from TRBV5-8 and TRBJ1-4; a weak D assignment points to TRBD1 (5 bases agree). Material: thymocytes. This receptor has the CDR3 CASSWGLREKLFF. The DNA sequence reads TGTGCCAGCAGCTGGGGCCTGAGAGAAAAACTGTTTTTT.